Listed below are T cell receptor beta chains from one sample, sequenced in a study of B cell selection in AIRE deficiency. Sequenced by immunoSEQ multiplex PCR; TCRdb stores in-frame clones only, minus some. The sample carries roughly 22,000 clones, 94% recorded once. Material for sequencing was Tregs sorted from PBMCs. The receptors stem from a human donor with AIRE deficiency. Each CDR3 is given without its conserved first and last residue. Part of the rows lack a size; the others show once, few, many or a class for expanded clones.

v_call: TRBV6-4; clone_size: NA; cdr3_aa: ASSDSYRTGLGGYT
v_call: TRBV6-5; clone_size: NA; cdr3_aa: ASSLYTGELF
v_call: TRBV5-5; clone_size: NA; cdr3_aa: ASSLGQASNEKLF
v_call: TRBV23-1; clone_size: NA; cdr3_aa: ASSPRGSQQETQY
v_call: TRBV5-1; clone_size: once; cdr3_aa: ASSLDQRIYEQY
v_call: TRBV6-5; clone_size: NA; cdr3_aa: ASRPGTGTYNEQF
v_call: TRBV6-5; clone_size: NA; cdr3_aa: ASSYSSRWPSPLH
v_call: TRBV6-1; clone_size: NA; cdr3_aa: ASSDVSRSGNYEQY
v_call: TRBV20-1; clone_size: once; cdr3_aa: SASEYNEQF
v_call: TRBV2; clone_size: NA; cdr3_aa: ASRNGLAGVGEQY
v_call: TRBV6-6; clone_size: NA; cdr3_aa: ASSYRSRTLTYEQY
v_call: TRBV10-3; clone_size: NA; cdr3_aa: AISERGDSNQPQH
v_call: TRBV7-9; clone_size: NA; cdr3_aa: ASSFRGGSGNTIY
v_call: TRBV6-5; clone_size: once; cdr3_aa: ASSLTEGYGYT
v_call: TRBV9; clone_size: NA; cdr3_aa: ASSPGQSYGYT
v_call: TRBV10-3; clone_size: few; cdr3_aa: AISRTSQETQY
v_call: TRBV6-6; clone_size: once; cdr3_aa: ASSYRSLVHTEAF
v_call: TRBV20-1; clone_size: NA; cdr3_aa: SARRTYEQY
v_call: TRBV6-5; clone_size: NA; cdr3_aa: ASSYRGPNSPLH
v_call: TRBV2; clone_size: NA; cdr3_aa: ASRPGQGTGELF
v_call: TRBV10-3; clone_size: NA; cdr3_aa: AISASGGRQETQY
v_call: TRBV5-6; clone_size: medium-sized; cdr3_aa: ASSLGGTVLNIQY
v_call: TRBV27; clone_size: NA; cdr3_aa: ASSPRTGGELF
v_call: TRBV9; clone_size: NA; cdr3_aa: ASSEVGGGTADTQY
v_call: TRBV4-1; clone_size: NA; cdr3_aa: ASSQESTGGETQY
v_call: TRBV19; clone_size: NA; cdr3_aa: ASSTNRVALTNSGETQY
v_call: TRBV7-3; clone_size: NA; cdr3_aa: ASSLFTDSSYNEQF
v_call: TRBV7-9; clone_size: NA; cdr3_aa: ASSPPGLKKLF
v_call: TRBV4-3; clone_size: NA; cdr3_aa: ASSHGLADFRDTQY
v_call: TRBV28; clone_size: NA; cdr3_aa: ASSSVMTSGSGGSYEQY
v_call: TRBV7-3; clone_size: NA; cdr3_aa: ASSLRAGGYDNEQF
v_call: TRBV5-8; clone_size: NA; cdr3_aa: ASSWTGMTGANVLT
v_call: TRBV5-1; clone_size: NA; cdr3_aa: ASSMGQEGQPQH
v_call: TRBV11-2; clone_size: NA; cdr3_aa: ASSSRGLNYGYT
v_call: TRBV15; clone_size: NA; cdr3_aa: ATSRIGAETDTQY
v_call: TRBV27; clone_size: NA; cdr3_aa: ASAKRQGKQF
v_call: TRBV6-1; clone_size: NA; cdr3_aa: ASRAQGNTEAF
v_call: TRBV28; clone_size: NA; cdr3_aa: ASSPRTRQETQY
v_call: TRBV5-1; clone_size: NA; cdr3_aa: ASSLGGGEETQY
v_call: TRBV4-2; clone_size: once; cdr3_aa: ASSQDRLAVSTDTQY
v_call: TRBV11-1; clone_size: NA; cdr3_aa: ASSIRDRGSYEQF
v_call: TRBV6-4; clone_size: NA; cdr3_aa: ASSLSWTEDFSGNTIY
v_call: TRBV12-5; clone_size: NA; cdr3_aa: ASGLGVGSPEYLGPQH
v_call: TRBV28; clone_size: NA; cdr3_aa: ASNLGGALYGYT
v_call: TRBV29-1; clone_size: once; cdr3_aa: SVVGTNRAF
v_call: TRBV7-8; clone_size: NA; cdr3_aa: ASSLGASRVFSTNEQF
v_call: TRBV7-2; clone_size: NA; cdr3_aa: ASSPRDGYT
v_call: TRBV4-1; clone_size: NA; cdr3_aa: ASSQETGGNTGELF
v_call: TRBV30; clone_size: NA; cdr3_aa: AWSIRAGLGTQY
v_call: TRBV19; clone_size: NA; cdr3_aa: ASRQNYGYT
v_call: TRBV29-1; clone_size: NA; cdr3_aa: SAWTGIENQPQH
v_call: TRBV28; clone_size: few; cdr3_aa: ASSRSGTPSYEQY
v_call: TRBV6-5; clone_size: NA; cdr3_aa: ASKRQASSYEQY